A single TCR beta chain is shown here with its context. Its target is not known. Trimming cost V 4 bases and J 5 bases, with 11 bases left between them. The CDR3 is 14 residues long. Germline assignment: CDR1 MNHEY and CDR2 SMNVEV (reference sequence). This entry belongs to a study of OX40 agonist ivuxolimab in advanced cancers. Notes on the study in general: Patients who responded partially at 0.1-3.0 mg/kg showed clonal expansion ranking among the lowest. At 0.1 to 3.0 mg/kg and by week 6, CD4+ and CD8+ T cells in the blood had expanded clonally. More expanded clones were seen, on average, in CD8+ T cells than in CD4+.

Here immunoSEQ multiplex PCR was the method, and the copy in TCRdb shows in-frame clones only, minus some. In the table there are about 52,000 clones, 80% to 95% of which are singletons. The V and J genes are TRBV27 and TRBJ1-4; D uncertain. The source was CD4+ or CD8+ T cells sorted from blood, collected in a trial of the OX40 agonist ivuxolimab. The receptor was isolated from an adult with an advanced solid tumor such as melanoma, head and neck, liver or kidney cancer. In DNA form, the CDR3 reads TGTGCCAGCAGTTCTTCACGCAGAAATGAAAAACTGTTTTTT. The encoded protein is CASSSSRRNEKLFF.